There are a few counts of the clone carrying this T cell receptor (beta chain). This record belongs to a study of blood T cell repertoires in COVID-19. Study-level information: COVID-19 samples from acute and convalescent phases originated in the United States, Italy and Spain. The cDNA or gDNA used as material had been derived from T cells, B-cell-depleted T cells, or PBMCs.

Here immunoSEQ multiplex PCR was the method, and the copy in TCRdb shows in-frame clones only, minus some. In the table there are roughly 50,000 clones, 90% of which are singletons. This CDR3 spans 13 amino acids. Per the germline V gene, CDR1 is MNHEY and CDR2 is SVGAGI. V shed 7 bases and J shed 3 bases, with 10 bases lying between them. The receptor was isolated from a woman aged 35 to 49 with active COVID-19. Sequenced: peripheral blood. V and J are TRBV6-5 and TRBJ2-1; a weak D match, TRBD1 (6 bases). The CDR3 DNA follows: TGTGCCAGCACCAAGGACAGCTACAATGAGCAGTTCTTC. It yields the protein CASTKDSYNEQFF.